The 17 T cell receptor beta chains below all came from one sample that was sequenced in a study of neurological immune-mediated disorders. One entry per CDR3 protein results from TCRdb running MiXCR on the 5' RACE reads. Of roughly 30,000 distinct CDR3 sequences detected, less than 25% appear once; the ten largest clones hold 25% to 30%. Sequencing used CD4+ T cells from blood. The receptors were gathered from a man aged 45-65 years with HTLV-1-associated myelopathy (HAM/TSP).

In this sample, this clonotype turned up many times. This rearrangement joins TRBV7-9 to TRBJ1-6, with D possibly TRBD1 on 5 matching bases. The V end lost 3 bases, the J end lost 3 bases, and 9 bases lay between the germline ends. CDR3 size: 15 residues. CDR1 and CDR2 from the germline V gene are SEHNR and FQNEAQ (reference sequence). CDR3 in amino acids: CASSFRDGYNSPLHF. CDR3 nucleotide sequence: TGTGCCAGCAGCTTCCGGGACGGCTATAATTCACCCCTCCACTTT.

This clonotype came up many times. In nucleotides, the CDR3 is TGTGCCAGCAGCTTAGATTGGATATCCAAGCAGTACTTC. Translated, it gives CASSLDWISKQYF. The chain recombines TRBV7-8 with TRBJ2-7; no definite D call. The germline CDR1 and CDR2 sequences are SGHVS and FQNEAQ. The CDR3 covers 13 residues. V dropped 1 base and J dropped 8 bases, with 12 bases sitting between them.

The V call is TRBV5-6, the J call TRBJ1-1; possibly TRBD1 for D (6 bases). V lost 3 bases, J lost 0 bases, and 12 bases lay in between. Germline V CDR1 and CDR2: SGHDT, YYEEEE. The CDR3 covers 15 residues. This CDR3 is CASSSRGHMNTEAFF. Written as DNA, the CDR3 is TGTGCCAGCAGCTCGAGGGGACATATGAACACTGAAGCTTTCTTT. Full variable domain (remainder filled in from reference TRBV5-6 and TRBJ1-1): DAGVTQSPTHLIKTRGQQVTLRCSPKSGHDTVSWYQQALGQGPQFIFQYYEEEERQRGNFPDRFSGHQFPNYSSELNVNALLLGDSALYLCASSSRGHMNTEAFFGQGTRLTVV.

There are many counts of this clonotype. V and J are TRBV6-5 and TRBJ1-5; TRBD1 aligns across 7 bases. The germline V gene encodes CDR1 MNHEY and CDR2 SVGAGI. The CDR3 extends over 14 amino acids. The V segment lost 5 bases and the J segment 7 bases; nucleotides outside the gene matches: 8. The CDR3 nucleotides are TGTGCCAGCAGTAACAGACAGGGTGGACAGCCCCAGCATTTT. Encoded protein: CASSNRQGGQPQHF.

This clonotype was counted ten times or more. This chain joins TRBV4-2 and TRBJ2-1; TRBD2 might be the D (5 bases). In germline, CDR1 is LGHNA, CDR2 YNFKEQ. The V and J ends lost 2 bases and 9 bases respectively, with 17 bases between them. This CDR3 comprises 15 residues. DNA for the CDR3: TGTGCCAGCAGCCAATCTGCGGGCTCCGGTGTTGAGCAGTTCTTC. Its translation: CASSQSAGSGVEQFF.

This clonotype was detected a few times. The genes are TRBV11-2 and TRBJ1-2, with a tentative D call TRBD1 (6 bases). V was clipped by 5 bases and J by 3 bases, with 10 bases between them. The CDR3 consists of 13 residues. Germline CDR1 is SGHAT and CDR2 is FQNNGV. The CDR3 loop is CASSTTGYYGYTF. The CDR3 bases are TGTGCCAGCAGCACGACAGGCTACTATGGCTACACCTTC.

This clonotype has more than one count but fewer than ten. This chain joins TRBV7-6 and TRBJ2-2; D unresolved. The CDR3 is 16 amino acids. Trimming pared 2 bases from V and 4 bases from J, leaving 14 bases between. CDR1 SGHVS and CDR2 FNYEAQ come from the germline V gene. The DNA for the CDR3 is TGTGCCAGCAGCTTAAAGACCCAGTTGACCACCGGGGAGCTGTTTTTT. Protein sequence: CASSLKTQLTTGELFF.

This clonotype has ten or more counts. CDR3 DNA sequence: TGTGCCAGCAGTGACCGACAGGGAGGGAAGACTGAAGCTTTCTTT. Residues: CASSDRQGGKTEAFF. J is TRBJ1-1 and V is TRBV6-6; 7 nucleotides agree with TRBD1. This CDR3 contains 15 residues. Germline V gene data show CDR1 as MNHNY and CDR2 as SVGAGI (reference sequence). V dropped 5 bases and J dropped 5; count of bases not matched to a gene: 11.

The gene calls are TRBV18 and TRBJ1-1; no definite D call. Germline assignment: CDR1 KGHSH and CDR2 LQKENI. V lost 0 bases to trimming and J lost 1 base, with 6 bases between them. The CDR3 is made up of 14 amino acids. The CDR3 region is CASSPPLRNTEAFF. Written as DNA, the CDR3 is TGTGCCAGCTCACCACCGTTACGGAACACTGAAGCTTTCTTT.

This clonotype was recorded at least ten times. The V call is TRBV14, the J call TRBJ1-1; D gene unclear. V shed 0 bases and J shed 11 bases, with 25 bases lying between them. The CDR3 covers 17 residues. Per germline, CDR1 SGHDN and CDR2 FVKESK. CDR3 in DNA: TGTGCCAGCAGCCAAGATTCGGGGTTTCGCCCCTCCACCGGGGCTTTCTTT. Translating it yields CASSQDSGFRPSTGAFF. Looking up the rest from reference TRBV14 and TRBJ1-1 gives the full variable domain: EAGVTQFPSHSVIEKGQTVTLRCDPISGHDNLYWYRRVMGKEIKFLLHFVKESKQDESGMPNNRFLAERTGGTYSTLKVQPAELEDSGVYFCASSQDSGFRPSTGAFFGQGTRLTVV.

This clonotype turned up a few times. The chain joins TRBV5-1 to TRBJ1-1; no firm D call. Deletions cut 1 base from V and 1 base from J, with 8 bases between. This CDR3 is built from 14 residues. The germline gives CDR1 SGHRS, CDR2 YFSETQ. CDR3 DNA: TGCGCCAGCAGCTTGTCGATGGGGAACACTGAAGCTTTCTTT. Protein: CASSLSMGNTEAFF.

This clonotype has ten or more counts. The gene calls are TRBV7-3 and TRBJ1-1; 11 bases align to TRBD1. Trimming took 1 base from V and 0 from J; bases not matched to a gene: 4. CDR3 length: 17 residues. Germline V gene lookup returns CDR1 SGHTA and CDR2 FQGTGA. The CDR3 sequence is CASSLRTGGPMNTEAFF. In DNA form, the CDR3 reads TGTGCCAGCAGCTTAAGGACAGGGGGCCCTATGAACACTGAAGCTTTCTTT.

This clonotype was detected many times. This chain links TRBV5-1 with TRBJ2-1, with no clear D. The length of the CDR3 is 12 residues. Germline V gene sequence: CDR1 SGHRS, CDR2 YFSETQ. V was cut by 5 bases and J by 10 bases, with 13 bases left in between. Here the CDR3 DNA reads TGCGCCAGCAGTATATTTGTGGGAGAGCAGTTCTTC. Encoded protein: CASSIFVGEQFF. Based on the CDR3 plus reference TRBV5-1 and TRBJ2-1, the full variable domain is KAGVTQTPRYLIKTRGQQVTLSCSPISGHRSVSWYQQTPGQGLQFLFEYFSETQRNKGNFPGRFSGRQFSNSRSEMNVSTLELGDSALYLCASSIFVGEQFFGPGTRLTVL.

This clonotype was recorded at least ten times. The rearrangement links TRBV5-1 to TRBJ1-1; TRBD1 matches at 7 bases. V gave up 4 bases and J gave up 9 bases; unmatched junction bases: 6. The CDR3 contains 12 residues. Germline CDR1 is SGHRS and CDR2 is YFSETQ. CDR3 loop: CASSLPGQQAFF. For the CDR3, the DNA is TGCGCCAGCAGCCTACCGGGACAGCAAGCTTTCTTT.

In its sample, this clonotype is medium-sized. The chain couples TRBV20-1 to TRBJ2-1; D may be TRBD1 (5 bases). V lost 2 bases and J lost 0, with 11 bases in between. The CDR3 is 15 residues long. Germline CDR1 is DFQATT and CDR2 is SNEGSKA (reference sequence). Written as DNA, the CDR3 is TGCAGTGCTAGACGCCGACAGACCTCCTACAATGAGCAGTTCTTC. This gives the protein CSARRRQTSYNEQFF.

This clonotype was picked up many times. The chain couples TRBV5-1 to TRBJ1-1; D perhaps matches TRBD1 (5 bases). The V end was cut by 2 bases, the J end by 5 bases, with 13 bases between. This CDR3 is built from 14 residues. CDR1 is SGHRS, CDR2 YFSETQ, per germline. Here the CDR3 DNA reads TGCGCCAGCAGCTTCCCCAGGGAAGGAACTGAAGCTTTCTTT. This codes for CASSFPREGTEAFF. Supplemented by reference TRBV5-1 and TRBJ1-1, the full variable domain reads KAGVTQTPRYLIKTRGQQVTLSCSPISGHRSVSWYQQTPGQGLQFLFEYFSETQRNKGNFPGRFSGRQFSNSRSEMNVSTLELGDSALYLCASSFPREGTEAFFGQGTRLTVV.

This clonotype was recorded many times. The chain is built from TRBV6-1 and TRBJ2-3, with 8 bases fitting TRBD1. The CDR3 runs to 15 residues. Trimming removed 7 bases from V and 4 bases from J; junction bases left unmatched: 10. CDR1 and CDR2 from the germline V gene are MNHNS and SASEGT. CDR3 sequence: CASTRDRSPSDTQYF. The CDR3 DNA is TGTGCCAGCACTAGGGACAGGTCGCCTTCAGATACGCAGTATTTT.